This TCR beta chain originates from a study of blood T cell repertoires in COVID-19. Researchers sorted participants into cohorts using their self-reported clinical history. Assay: immunoSEQ multiplex PCR; the TCRdb copy retains only in-frame clones and omits some. The profile shows around 310,000 clones, about 87% of them singletons. CDR1 and CDR2 from the germline V gene are LNHDA and SQIVND (reference sequence). V shed 7 bases, J shed 3 bases, and the junction held 6 bases outside the gene matches. There are 15 residues in the CDR3. Sequencing was done on a sample of PBMCs or T cells enriched from blood (not recorded which). V and J are TRBV19 and TRBJ1-2, with TRBD1 identical over 12 bases. The source of this sequence is a man aged 25-40 years who had recovered from COVID-19. CDR3 in DNA: TGTGCCAGTATTCCGGGGACAGGGGGCCACTATGGCTACACCTTC. Its translation is CASIPGTGGHYGYTF.